The clone carrying this T cell receptor beta chain was counted at least ten times. Antigen: not known. Investigators amplified TCR beta CDR3 regions from RNA transcripts. After a first-round RT-PCR with HTBI primers, a second-round multiplex PCR was run. TCRdb reprocessed the multiplex PCR reads with MiXCR, giving one entry per CDR3 protein. The sample records hundreds of thousands of distinct CDR3 sequences, around a fifth being singletons. V lost 6 bases and J 6 bases, leaving 24 bases between the germline ends. Germline V lookup: CDR1 DFQATT, CDR2 SNEGSKA (reference sequence). CDR3 length: 15 residues. The data were taken from a study of Graves' ophthalmopathy and Graves' hyperthyroidism. The study, taken as a whole, reports: The majority of expanded thyroid clonotypes above 0.001 frequency also occurred in blood. The model predicted progression of ophthalmopathy with a sensitivity of about 68%, and its specificity was under 75%.

It was from 10 ml of fresh peripheral blood that the PBMCs came. The J gene is TRBJ2-7, the V gene TRBV20-1; D perhaps matches TRBD1 (6 bases). This TCR derives from a woman aged 18-29 years with stable Graves' hyperthyroidism. The sample was peripheral blood. CDR3 region: CSASRDTTLESEQYF. CDR3 DNA: TGCAGTGCCAGCCGGGACACAACCCTCGAGAGCGAGCAGTACTTC.